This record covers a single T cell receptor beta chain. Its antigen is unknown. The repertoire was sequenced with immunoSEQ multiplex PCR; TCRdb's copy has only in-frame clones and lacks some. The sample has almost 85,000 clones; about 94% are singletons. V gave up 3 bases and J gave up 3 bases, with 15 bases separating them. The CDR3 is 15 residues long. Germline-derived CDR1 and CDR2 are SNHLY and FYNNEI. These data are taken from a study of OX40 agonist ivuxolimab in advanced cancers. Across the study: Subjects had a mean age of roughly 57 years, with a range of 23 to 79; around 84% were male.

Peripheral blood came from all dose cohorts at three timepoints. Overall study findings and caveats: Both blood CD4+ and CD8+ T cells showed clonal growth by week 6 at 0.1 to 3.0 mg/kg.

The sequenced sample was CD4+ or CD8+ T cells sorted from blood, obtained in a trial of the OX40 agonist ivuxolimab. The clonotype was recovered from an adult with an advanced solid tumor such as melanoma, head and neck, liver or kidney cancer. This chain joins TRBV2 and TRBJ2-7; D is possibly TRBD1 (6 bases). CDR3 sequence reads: CASSDRQAGLYEQYF. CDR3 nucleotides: TGTGCCAGCAGTGACAGACAGGCAGGGCTCTACGAGCAGTACTTC.